This note documents a single TCR beta chain sequence. The data were taken from a study of T cell changes during pregnancy in multiple sclerosis. Generated by immunoSEQ multiplex PCR, the TCRdb table keeps only in-frame clones and is missing some. Of just over 40,000 clones listed, over 70% are singletons. The CDR3 has 15 residues. Trimming cost V 1 base and J 8 bases; bases outside gene matches: 8. In germline, CDR1 is LGHNA, CDR2 YNFKEQ. The genes are TRBV4-2 and TRBJ1-2; 9 bases match TRBD1. Sequenced material: peripheral blood, taken in the first trimester of pregnancy. The origin of this receptor is a female donor in good health, enrolled as a control in a pregnancy study. The CDR3 protein is CASSQASGQGKGYTF. For the CDR3, the DNA is TGTGCCAGCAGCCAAGCGTCGGGACAGGGAAAGGGCTACACCTTC.